This T cell receptor beta chain was identified in a study of cytomegalovirus exposure and HLA in healthy donors. V was pared by 5 bases and J by 3 bases, with 10 bases between. Germline values: CDR1 SGHAT, CDR2 FQNNGV. This CDR3 is 13 amino acids long. Clones were read by immunoSEQ multiplex PCR, and TCRdb kept only the in-frame ones, dropping some. This table holds roughly 150,000 clones, 95% to 97% found once. This clone was picked up one time. Material for sequencing was PBMCs. The source is a woman younger than 30 in good health and CMV-seronegative. The chain recombines TRBV11-2 with TRBJ1-2; tentative D call: TRBD1 (5 bases). This CDR3 reads CASSPTDHYGYTF. Written as DNA, the CDR3 is TGTGCCAGCAGCCCGACAGATCACTATGGCTACACCTTC.